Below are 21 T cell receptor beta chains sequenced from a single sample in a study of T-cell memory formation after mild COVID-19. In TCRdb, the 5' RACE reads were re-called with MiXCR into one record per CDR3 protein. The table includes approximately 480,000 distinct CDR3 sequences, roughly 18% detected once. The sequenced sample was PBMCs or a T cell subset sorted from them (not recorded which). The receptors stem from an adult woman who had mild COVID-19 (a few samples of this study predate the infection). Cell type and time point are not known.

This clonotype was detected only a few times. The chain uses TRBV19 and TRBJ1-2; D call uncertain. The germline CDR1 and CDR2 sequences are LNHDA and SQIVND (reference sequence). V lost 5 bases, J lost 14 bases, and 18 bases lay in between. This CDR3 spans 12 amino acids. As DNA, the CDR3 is TGTGCCAGTAGTTCAATTCCGACGGTGAGAACCTTC. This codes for CASSSIPTVRTF.

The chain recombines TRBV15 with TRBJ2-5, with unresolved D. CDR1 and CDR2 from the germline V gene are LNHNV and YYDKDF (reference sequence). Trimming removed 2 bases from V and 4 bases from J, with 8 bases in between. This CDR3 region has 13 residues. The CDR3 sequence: CATSRLTSETQYF. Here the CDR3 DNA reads TGTGCCACCAGCAGACTGACATCAGAGACCCAGTACTTC.

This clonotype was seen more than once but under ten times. DNA of the CDR3: TGTGCCAGCGGGCGGCCAACAGCCGGGGAGCTGTTTTTT. It encodes CASGRPTAGELFF. This chain uses TRBV6-2 or TRBV6-3 with TRBJ2-2; no clear D. Germline V lookup: CDR1 MNHEY, CDR2 SVGEGT. The CDR3 totals 13 residues. Trimming left V 8 bases short and J 6 bases short, with 13 bases between.

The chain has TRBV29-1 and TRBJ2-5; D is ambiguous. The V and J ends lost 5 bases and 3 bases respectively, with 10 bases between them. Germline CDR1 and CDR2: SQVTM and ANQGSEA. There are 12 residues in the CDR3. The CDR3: CSVQGLEETQYF. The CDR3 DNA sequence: TGCAGCGTTCAAGGGTTAGAAGAGACCCAGTACTTC.

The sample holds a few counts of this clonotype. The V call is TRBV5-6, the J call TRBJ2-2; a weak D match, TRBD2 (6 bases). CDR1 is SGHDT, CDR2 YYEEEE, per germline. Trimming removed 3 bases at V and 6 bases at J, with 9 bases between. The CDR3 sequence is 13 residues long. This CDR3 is CASSWGDAGELFF. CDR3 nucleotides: TGTGCCAGCAGCTGGGGGGACGCCGGGGAGCTGTTTTTT.

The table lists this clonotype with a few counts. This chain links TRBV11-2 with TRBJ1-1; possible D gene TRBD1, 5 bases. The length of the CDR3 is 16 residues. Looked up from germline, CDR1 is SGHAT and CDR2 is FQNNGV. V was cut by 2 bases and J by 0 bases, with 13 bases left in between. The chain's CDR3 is CASSLRQRPLNTEAFF. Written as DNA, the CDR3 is TGTGCCAGCAGCTTACGACAGAGACCCCTGAACACTGAAGCTTTCTTT. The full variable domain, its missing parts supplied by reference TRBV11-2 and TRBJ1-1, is EAGVAQSPRYKIIEKRQSVAFWCNPISGHATLYWYQQILGQGPKLLIQFQNNGVVDDSQLPKDRFSAERLKGVDSTLKIQPAKLEDSAVYLCASSLRQRPLNTEAFFGQGTRLTVV.

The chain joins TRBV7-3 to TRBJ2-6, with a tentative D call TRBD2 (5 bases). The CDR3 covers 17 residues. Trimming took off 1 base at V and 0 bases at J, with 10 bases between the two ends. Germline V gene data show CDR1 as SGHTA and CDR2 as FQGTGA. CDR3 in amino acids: CASSLRPGSSGANVLTF. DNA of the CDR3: TGTGCCAGCAGCTTAAGGCCGGGGAGCTCTGGGGCCAACGTCCTGACTTTC.

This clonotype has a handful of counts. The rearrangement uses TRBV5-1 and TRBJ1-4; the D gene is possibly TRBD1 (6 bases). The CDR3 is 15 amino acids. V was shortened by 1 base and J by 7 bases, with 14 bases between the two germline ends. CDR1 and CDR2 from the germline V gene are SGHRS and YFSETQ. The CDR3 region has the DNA TGCGCCAGCAGCTTGTCAGGGGAGGAGGGTGAAAAACTGTTTTTT. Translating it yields CASSLSGEEGEKLFF. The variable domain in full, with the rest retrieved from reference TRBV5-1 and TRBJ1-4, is KAGVTQTPRYLIKTRGQQVTLSCSPISGHRSVSWYQQTPGQGLQFLFEYFSETQRNKGNFPGRFSGRQFSNSRSEMNVSTLELGDSALYLCASSLSGEEGEKLFFGSGTQLSVL.

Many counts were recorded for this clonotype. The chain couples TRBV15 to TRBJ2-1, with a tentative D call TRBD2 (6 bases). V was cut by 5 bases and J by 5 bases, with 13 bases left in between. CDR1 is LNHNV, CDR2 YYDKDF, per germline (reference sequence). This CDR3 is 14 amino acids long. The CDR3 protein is CATSWRVGDNEQFF. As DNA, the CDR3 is TGTGCCACCAGCTGGAGGGTCGGAGACAATGAGCAGTTCTTC.

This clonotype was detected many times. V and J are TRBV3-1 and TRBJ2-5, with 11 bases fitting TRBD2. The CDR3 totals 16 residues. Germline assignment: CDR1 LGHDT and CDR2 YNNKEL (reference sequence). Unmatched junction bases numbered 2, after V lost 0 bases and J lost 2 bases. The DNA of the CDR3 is TGTGCCAGCAGCCAAGAAGGGACTAGCGGACAAGAGACCCAGTACTTC. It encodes CASSQEGTSGQETQYF.

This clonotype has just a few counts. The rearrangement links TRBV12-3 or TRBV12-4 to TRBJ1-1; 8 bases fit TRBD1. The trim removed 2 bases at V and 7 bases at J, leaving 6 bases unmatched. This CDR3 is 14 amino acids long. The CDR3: CASSLRGQAFEAFF. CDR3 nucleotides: TGTGCCAGCAGTTTACGGGGACAGGCTTTTGAAGCTTTCTTT.

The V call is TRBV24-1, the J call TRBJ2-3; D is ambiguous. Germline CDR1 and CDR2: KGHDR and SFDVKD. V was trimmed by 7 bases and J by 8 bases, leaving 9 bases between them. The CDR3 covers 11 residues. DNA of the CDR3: TGTGCCACCAGCCGATCGGGTACGCAGTATTTT. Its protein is CATSRSGTQYF.

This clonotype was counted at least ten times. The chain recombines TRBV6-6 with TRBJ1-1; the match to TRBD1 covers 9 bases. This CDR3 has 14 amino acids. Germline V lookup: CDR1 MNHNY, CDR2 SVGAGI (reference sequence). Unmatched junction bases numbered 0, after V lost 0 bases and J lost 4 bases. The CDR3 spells CASSYSTGGTEAFF. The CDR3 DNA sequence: TGTGCCAGCAGTTACTCGACAGGGGGCACTGAAGCTTTCTTT.

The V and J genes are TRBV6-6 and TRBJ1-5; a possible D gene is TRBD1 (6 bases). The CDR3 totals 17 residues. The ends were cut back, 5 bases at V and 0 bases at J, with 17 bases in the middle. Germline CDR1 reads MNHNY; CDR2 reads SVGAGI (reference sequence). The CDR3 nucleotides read TGTGCCAGCAGTCTCCGCAGACAGGCTTATAGCAATCAGCCCCAGCATTTT. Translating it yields CASSLRRQAYSNQPQHF.

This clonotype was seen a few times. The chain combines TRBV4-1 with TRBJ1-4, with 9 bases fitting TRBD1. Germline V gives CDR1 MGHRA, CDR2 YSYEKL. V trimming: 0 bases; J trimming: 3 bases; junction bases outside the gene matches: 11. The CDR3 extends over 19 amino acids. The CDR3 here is CASSQDPGQGMTANEKLFF. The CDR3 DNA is TGCGCCAGCAGCCAAGACCCGGGACAGGGAATGACGGCTAATGAAAAACTGTTTTTT.

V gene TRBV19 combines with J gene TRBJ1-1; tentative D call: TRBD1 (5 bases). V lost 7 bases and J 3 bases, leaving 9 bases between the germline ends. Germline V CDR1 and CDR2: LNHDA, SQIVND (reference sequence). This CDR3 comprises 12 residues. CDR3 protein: CASNWGYTEAFF. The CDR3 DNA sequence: TGTGCCAGTAATTGGGGGTACACTGAAGCTTTCTTT.

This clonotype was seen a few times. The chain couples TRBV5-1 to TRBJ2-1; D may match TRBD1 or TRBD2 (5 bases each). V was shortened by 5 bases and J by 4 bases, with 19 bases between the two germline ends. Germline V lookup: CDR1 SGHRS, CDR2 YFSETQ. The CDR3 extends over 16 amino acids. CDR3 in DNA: TGCGCCAGCAGTGCAGCCGGGACCGCACCATACAATGAGCAGTTCTTC. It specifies CASSAAGTAPYNEQFF.

CDR3: CASSFLTGYGYTF. CDR3 nucleotides: TGTGCCAGCAGCTTTCTTACGGGCTATGGCTACACCTTC. The rearrangement joins TRBV7-8 to TRBJ1-2; D gene ambiguous. The ends were cut back, 3 bases at V and 4 bases at J, with 9 bases in the middle. Germline CDR1 reads SGHVS; CDR2 reads FQNEAQ. The CDR3 has 13 residues.

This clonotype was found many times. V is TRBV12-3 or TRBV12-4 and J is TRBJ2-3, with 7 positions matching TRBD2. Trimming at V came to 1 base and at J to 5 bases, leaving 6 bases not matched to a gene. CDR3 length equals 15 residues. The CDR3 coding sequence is TGTGCCAGCAGTTTAGGGGCGGGGGAAGGAGATACGCAGTATTTT. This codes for CASSLGAGEGDTQYF.

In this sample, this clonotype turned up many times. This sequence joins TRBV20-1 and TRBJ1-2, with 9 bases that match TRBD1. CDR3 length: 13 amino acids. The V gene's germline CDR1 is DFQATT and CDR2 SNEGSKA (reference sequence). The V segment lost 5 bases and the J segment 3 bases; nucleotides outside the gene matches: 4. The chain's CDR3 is CSAPGQGYYGYTF. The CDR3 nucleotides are TGCAGTGCTCCCGGACAGGGGTACTATGGCTACACCTTC.

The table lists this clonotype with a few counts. The CDR3, as DNA: TGTGCCAGCAGCTGGGTCGGGGACGGACAGCCCCAGCATTTT. It translates to CASSWVGDGQPQHF. The V call is TRBV28, the J call TRBJ1-5, with TRBD1 as a possible D gene (5 bases). Germline V gene lookup returns CDR1 MDHEN and CDR2 SYDVKM. Trimming shortened V by 6 bases and J by 7 bases, and 16 bases separated the two germline ends. The CDR3 totals 14 residues.